This TCR beta chain derives from a study of a mutant IDH1 vaccine in newly diagnosed glioma. TCRdb's table, derived via immunoSEQ multiplex PCR, lists solely in-frame clones and lacks some. Among 35,000 to 45,000 clones, roughly 80% were seen once, and the ten largest hold roughly 5%. Sample time point: week 35, safety follow-up. Every vaccination contained 300 ug of the mutant IDH1 20-mer peptide and was paired with topical imiquimod. CDR3 length: 14 amino acids. The germline V gene encodes CDR1 SGHDN and CDR2 FVKESK. The V and J ends lost 6 bases and 5 bases, in that order; junction bases with no gene match: 8. Notes on this clone: Its specificity is not known.

This clonotype originated in a woman in her fifties or sixties with glioma. The J gene is TRBJ2-5, the V gene TRBV14; the match to TRBD1 covers 8 bases. This specimen was PBMCs, taken from a glioma patient whose treatment included an IDH1 peptide vaccine. The CDR3 is CASRGRGLGETQYF. The CDR3 bases are TGTGCCAGCAGAGGCAGGGGGCTTGGTGAGACCCAGTACTTC. Filled out from reference TRBV14 and TRBJ2-5, the complete variable domain reads EAGVTQFPSHSVIEKGQTVTLRCDPISGHDNLYWYRRVMGKEIKFLLHFVKESKQDESGMPNNRFLAERTGGTYSTLKVQPAELEDSGVYFCASRGRGLGETQYFGPGTRLLVL.